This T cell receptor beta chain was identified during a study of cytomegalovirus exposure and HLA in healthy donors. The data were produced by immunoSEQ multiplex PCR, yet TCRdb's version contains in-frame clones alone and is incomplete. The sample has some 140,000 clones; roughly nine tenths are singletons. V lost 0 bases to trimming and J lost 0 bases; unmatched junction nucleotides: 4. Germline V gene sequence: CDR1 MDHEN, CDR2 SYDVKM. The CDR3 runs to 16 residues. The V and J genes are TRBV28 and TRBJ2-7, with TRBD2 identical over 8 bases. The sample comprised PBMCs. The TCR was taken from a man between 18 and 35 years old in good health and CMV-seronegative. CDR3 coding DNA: TGTGCCAGCAGTTTATGGATAGCGGGGAGCTCCTACGAGCAGTACTTC. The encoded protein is CASSLWIAGSSYEQYF.